Below, 20 T cell receptor beta chains from the same sample are listed, as sequenced in a study of tumor-infiltrating lymphocytes in primary liver carcinoma. The investigators made TCR beta cDNA from around 530 ng total RNA, using a constant-region primer. Modified slightly, ARM-PCR produced TCR beta libraries over three nested multiplex PCR rounds. TRBV1-TRBV30 forward primers paired with a C-beta reverse primer drove the first two PCR rounds, approximately 11 cycles each. Each CDR3 protein gets one entry after TCRdb re-called the multiplex PCR reads with MiXCR. The data contain almost 200,000 distinct CDR3 sequences, 65% of them seen just once; the ten biggest clones take up roughly 6.8%. RNA was extracted from whole blood without cell sorting, alongside germline DNA. The sequencing input was peripheral blood. All receptors come from a woman aged 60-75 years with primary liver carcinoma and hepatitis B virus infection.

In this sample, this clonotype is medium-sized. The rearrangement joins TRBV11-2 to TRBJ2-3; 7 nucleotides align to TRBD1. The V and J ends lost 3 bases and 2 bases, in that order; junction bases with no gene match: 2. Germline V lookup: CDR1 SGHAT, CDR2 FQNNGV. The CDR3 loop spans 14 amino acids. The CDR3 region is CASSFTGATDTQYF. CDR3 DNA: TGTGCCAGCAGCTTCACAGGGGCCACAGATACGCAGTATTTT.

The CDR3 reads CSVAGGSLETQYF. CDR3 bases: TGCAGCGTAGCCGGAGGGTCATTGGAGACCCAGTACTTC. The chain couples TRBV29-1 to TRBJ2-5, with TRBD2 as a possible D gene (6 bases). V lost 6 bases and J lost 5, with 16 bases in between. Germline-derived CDR1 and CDR2 are SQVTM and ANQGSEA. The CDR3 is 13 amino acids.

Points on this clonotype: This may be a read error: a much more frequent sequence differs by one nucleotide. The rearrangement joins TRBV5-1 to TRBJ2-3; unclear D gene. This CDR3 contains 15 residues. Germline V gene sequence: CDR1 SGHRS, CDR2 YFSETQ. The CDR3 sequence: CASSLAVLSTDTRYF. As DNA, the CDR3 is TGCGCCAGCAGCTTGGCGGTATTAAGCACAGATACGCGGTATTTT. The entire variable domain, with the rest obtained from reference TRBV5-1 and TRBJ2-3, is as follows: KAGVTQTPRYLIKTRGQQVTLSCSPISGHRSVSWYQQTPGQGLQFLFEYFSETQRNKGNFPGRFSGRQFSNSRSEMNVSTLELGDSALYLCASSLAVLSTDTRYFGPGTRLTVL.

This clonotype turned up a few times. One end of the junction fails to match germline, which may point to a read error. This sequence joins TRBV11-2 and TRBJ2-5; no definite D call. Germline values: CDR1 SGHAT, CDR2 FQNNGV. The CDR3 has 14 amino acids. Here the CDR3 reads CVSSAQIGGETQYF. The CDR3 DNA reads as TGTGTCAGCAGCGCACAGATAGGTGGGGAGACCCAGTACTTC.

Concerning this clonotype itself: One end of the junction varies from germline; a read error may be responsible. The gene calls are TRBV11-2 and TRBJ2-1; 10 bases are shared with TRBD2. Germline assignment: CDR1 SGHAT and CDR2 FQNNGV. This CDR3 has 15 amino acids. CDR3 nucleotides: TGTGCCAACAGCCATAGCGGGAGGAGGTACAATGTGCAGTTCTTC. Translating gives CANSHSGRRYNVQFF.

A remark on this clonotype: One end of the junction varies from germline; a read error may be responsible. The rearrangement uses TRBV29-1 and TRBJ2-1; D ambiguous. The CDR3 length is 15 residues. From germline, CDR1 is SQVTM and CDR2 ANQGSEA. As DNA, the CDR3 is TGCAACGTTGGTGGTAGCAAGAGCTCCTACAATGAGCAGTTCTTC. Translated: CNVGGSKSSYNEQFF.

This clonotype was detected ten times or more. The V and J genes are TRBV6-1 and TRBJ2-7; no firm D call. Germline V gene sequence: CDR1 MNHNS, CDR2 SASEGT. The CDR3 extends over 12 amino acids. Deletions cut 1 base from V and 7 bases from J, with 8 bases between. This chain's CDR3 is CASSEGAREQYF. The CDR3, as DNA: TGTGCCAGCAGTGAAGGGGCGAGGGAGCAGTACTTC.

Worth noting for this clonotype: This may be a read error: a much more frequent sequence differs by one nucleotide. The chain is built from TRBV6-5 and TRBJ2-1; 7 bases are a match to TRBD1. This CDR3 region has 15 residues. Germline-derived CDR1 and CDR2 are MNHEY and SVGAGI. CDR3 region: CTSSFRDSGYNEQFF. The CDR3 DNA reads TGTACCAGCAGTTTCCGGGACAGTGGATATAATGAGCAGTTCTTC.

For this clonotype: The junction departs from germline at one end; a sequencing error may be responsible. V gene TRBV29-1 combines with J gene TRBJ2-5, with TRBD2 as a possible D gene (6 bases). The CDR3 extends over 12 amino acids. Germline CDR1 SQVTM, CDR2 ANQGSEA. The CDR3 protein is CSIGLSQETRYF. DNA for the CDR3: TGCAGCATTGGACTATCCCAAGAGACCCGGTACTTC.

This clonotype was seen just once. A read error may explain this, as a much larger clone is one base away. V is TRBV6-2 or TRBV6-3 and J is TRBJ1-5; D is possibly TRBD1 (6 bases). The CDR3 totals 13 residues. The V end lost 2 bases, the J end lost 10 bases, and 12 bases lay between the germline ends. Germline assignment: CDR1 MNHEY and CDR2 SVGEGT. CDR3 in amino acids: CASSYNRVHPQHF. CDR3 nucleotides: TGTGCCAGCAGTTACAACAGGGTCCATCCCCAGCATTTT.

The chain carries TRBV11-2 and TRBJ1-2; D is ambiguous. V was trimmed by 7 bases and J by 8 bases, leaving 17 bases between them. The CDR3 loop spans 13 amino acids. Germline values: CDR1 SGHAT, CDR2 FQNNGV. For the CDR3, the DNA is TGTGCCAGCAACTTTCAGGATAGCTACGGCTACACCTTC. Its translation is CASNFQDSYGYTF.

The rearrangement joins TRBV28 to TRBJ1-2; TRBD1 might be the D (6 bases). Deletions cut 3 bases from V and 6 bases from J, with 11 bases between. This CDR3 has 13 amino acids. The germline CDR1 and CDR2 sequences are MDHEN and SYDVKM. The CDR3 sequence: CASSFIRGHGYTF. The CDR3 DNA sequence: TGTGCCAGCAGTTTCATCAGGGGCCATGGCTACACCTTC.

This chain connects TRBV5-6 to TRBJ2-2; D ambiguous. The ends were cut back, 4 bases at V and 2 bases at J, with 6 bases in the middle. Germline lookup yields CDR1 SGHDT and CDR2 YYEEEE. This CDR3 region has 13 residues. The CDR3 DNA reads as TGTGCCAGCAGCCTCACCAACACCGGGGAGCTGTTTTTT. The encoded protein is CASSLTNTGELFF. Using reference TRBV5-6 and TRBJ2-2 for the parts outside the CDR3, the full variable domain is DAGVTQSPTHLIKTRGQQVTLRCSPKSGHDTVSWYQQALGQGPQFIFQYYEEEERQRGNFPDRFSGHQFPNYSSELNVNALLLGDSALYLCASSLTNTGELFFGEGSRLTVL.

V is TRBV11-2 and J is TRBJ2-1, with 14 nucleotides matching TRBD2. Germline V gene sequence: CDR1 SGHAT, CDR2 FQNNGV. CDR3 size: 17 residues. With 5 bases clipped from V and 9 bases from J, the junction kept 12 bases outside the gene matches. The CDR3 loop reads CASSRRLAGGPESEQFF. The CDR3 bases are TGTGCCAGCAGCAGGAGACTAGCGGGAGGGCCAGAGAGTGAGCAGTTCTTC.

On this clonotype: A read error may account for a junction end that differs from germline. This chain links TRBV14 with TRBJ2-1; 7 bases are shared with TRBD2. Germline CDR1 SGHDN, CDR2 FVKESK. The CDR3 consists of 15 residues. CDR3: CANSDRGLVGNEQFF. The CDR3 bases are TGTGCCAACAGCGATAGAGGACTAGTAGGCAATGAGCAGTTCTTC.

About this clonotype itself: The junction departs from germline at one end; a sequencing error may be responsible. CDR3 DNA: TGTGCCAGCTCAGCGGGAGTCTTCACAGATATGCAGTATTTT. Translated, it gives CASSAGVFTDMQYF. The chain uses TRBV6-5 and TRBJ2-3, with 8 bases identical to TRBD2. The germline V gene has CDR1 MNHEY and CDR2 SVGAGI. The CDR3 covers 14 residues.

The CDR3 spells CASSPWDRILNTEAFF. The CDR3 DNA follows: TGCGCCAGCAGCCCTTGGGACAGAATATTGAACACTGAAGCTTTCTTT. The chain uses TRBV5-1 and TRBJ1-1; 7 bases line up with TRBD1. The CDR3 has 16 amino acids. CDR1 is SGHRS and CDR2 is YFSETQ in the germline V gene. Unmatched junction bases numbered 9, after V lost 4 bases and J lost 0 bases. Full variable domain (remainder filled in from reference TRBV5-1 and TRBJ1-1): KAGVTQTPRYLIKTRGQQVTLSCSPISGHRSVSWYQQTPGQGLQFLFEYFSETQRNKGNFPGRFSGRQFSNSRSEMNVSTLELGDSALYLCASSPWDRILNTEAFFGQGTRLTVV.

Of note for this clonotype: One end of the junction does not line up with germline, which may come from a read error. V gene TRBV11-2 combines with J gene TRBJ2-7, with D uncertain. The CDR3 loop spans 15 amino acids. Germline CDR1 is SGHAT and CDR2 is FQNNGV. The CDR3: CTSSLVRGLHYEQYF. As DNA, the CDR3 is TGTACCAGCAGCTTAGTGCGCGGTCTGCACTACGAGCAGTACTTT.

The sample holds many counts of this clonotype. The V call is TRBV6-6, the J call TRBJ1-2, with D maybe TRBD1 (5 bases). The CDR3 covers 12 residues. V lost 6 bases, J lost 6 bases, and 11 bases lay in between. Looked up from germline, CDR1 is MNHNY and CDR2 is SVGAGI (reference sequence). CDR3 coding DNA: TGTGCCAGCAGATCAGGGACGGATGGCTACACCTTC. The encoded protein is CASRSGTDGYTF.

Remarks on this clonotype: The junction does not match germline at one end; this may be a read error. The gene calls are TRBV28 and TRBJ2-7, with 7 bases aligning to TRBD1. Germline CDR1 and CDR2: MDHEN and SYDVKM. There are 14 residues in the CDR3. CDR3 loop: CASLVDRVSYEQYF. The CDR3 nucleotides are TGTGCCAGCCTGGTCGACAGGGTCTCCTACGAACAGTACTTC.